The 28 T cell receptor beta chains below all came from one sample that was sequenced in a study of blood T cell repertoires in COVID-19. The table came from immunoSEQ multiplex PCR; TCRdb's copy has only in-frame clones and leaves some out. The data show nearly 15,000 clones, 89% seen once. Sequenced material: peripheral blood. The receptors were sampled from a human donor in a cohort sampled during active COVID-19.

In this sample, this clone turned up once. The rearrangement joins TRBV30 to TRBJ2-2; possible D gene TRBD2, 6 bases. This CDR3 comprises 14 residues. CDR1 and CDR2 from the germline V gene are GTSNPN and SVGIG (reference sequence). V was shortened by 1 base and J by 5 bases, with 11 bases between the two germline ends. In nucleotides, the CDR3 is TGTGCCTGGAGTGGGTCAGGAGGGACCGGGGAGCTGTTTTTT. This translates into CAWSGSGGTGELFF.

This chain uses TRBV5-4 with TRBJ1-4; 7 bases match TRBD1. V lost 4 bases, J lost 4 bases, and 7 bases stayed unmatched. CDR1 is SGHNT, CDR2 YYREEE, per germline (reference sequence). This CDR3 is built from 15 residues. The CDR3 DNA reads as TGTGCCAGCAGCCGGGACAGTCCCCGTAATGAAAAACTGTTTTTT. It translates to CASSRDSPRNEKLFF.

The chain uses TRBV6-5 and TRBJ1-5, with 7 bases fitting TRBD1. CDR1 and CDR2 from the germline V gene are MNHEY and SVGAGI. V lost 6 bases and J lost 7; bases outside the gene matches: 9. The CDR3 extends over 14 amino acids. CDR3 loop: CASRLTGRPQPQHF. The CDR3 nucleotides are TGTGCCAGCAGGTTGACAGGGCGGCCACAGCCCCAGCATTTT.

CDR3 DNA: TGTGCCAGCAGCTTCCGGGACACTCGCTACGAGCAGTACTTC. As protein: CASSFRDTRYEQYF. This chain links TRBV13 with TRBJ2-7; tentative D call: TRBD1 (6 bases). Germline assignment: CDR1 PRHDT and CDR2 FYEKMQ (reference sequence). Trimming stripped 3 bases from V and 3 bases from J, with 12 bases between. CDR3 size: 14 residues.

This chain's CDR3 is CAWARGGGQETQYF. Here the CDR3 DNA reads TGTGCCTGGGCTCGGGGAGGGGGCCAAGAGACCCAGTACTTC. J is TRBJ2-5 and V is TRBV30; weak D call: TRBD2 (7 bases). The CDR3 is made up of 14 amino acids. V gave up 5 bases and J gave up 1 base, with 14 bases separating them. Germline lookup yields CDR1 GTSNPN and CDR2 SVGIG (reference sequence).

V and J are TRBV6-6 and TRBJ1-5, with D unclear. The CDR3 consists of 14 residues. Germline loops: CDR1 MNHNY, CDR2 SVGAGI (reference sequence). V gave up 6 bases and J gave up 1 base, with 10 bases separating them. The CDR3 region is CASSRGESNQPQHF. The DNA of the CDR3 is TGTGCCAGCAGCCGTGGGGAGAGCAATCAGCCCCAGCATTTT.

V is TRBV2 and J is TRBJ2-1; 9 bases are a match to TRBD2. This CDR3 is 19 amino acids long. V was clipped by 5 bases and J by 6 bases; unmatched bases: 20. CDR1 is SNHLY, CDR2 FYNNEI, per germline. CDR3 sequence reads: CASSWSGERGAPIINEQFF. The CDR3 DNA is TGTGCCAGCAGTTGGAGTGGGGAGCGGGGGGCTCCGATTATCAATGAGCAGTTCTTC.

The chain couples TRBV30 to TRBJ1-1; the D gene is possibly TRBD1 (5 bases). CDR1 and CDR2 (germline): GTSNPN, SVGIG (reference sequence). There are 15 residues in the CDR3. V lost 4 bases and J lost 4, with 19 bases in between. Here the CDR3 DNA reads TGTGCCTGGATTAGAGGGGACTCTTTGGGCACTGAAGCTTTCTTT. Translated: CAWIRGDSLGTEAFF.

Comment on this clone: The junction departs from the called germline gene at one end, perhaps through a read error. Here the CDR3 reads CAGSPTGSSNQPQHF. The CDR3 region has the DNA TGTGCCGGCAGCCCGACAGGGAGTAGCAATCAGCCCCAGCATTTT. The V and J genes are TRBV11-2 and TRBJ1-5; 7 bases line up with TRBD1. Germline CDR1 reads SGHAT; CDR2 reads FQNNGV. CDR3 length equals 15 residues.

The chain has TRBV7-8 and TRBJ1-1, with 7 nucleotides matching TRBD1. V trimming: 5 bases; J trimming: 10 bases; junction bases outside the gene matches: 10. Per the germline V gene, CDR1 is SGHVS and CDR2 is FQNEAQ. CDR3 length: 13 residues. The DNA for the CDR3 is TGTGCCAGCAGCCTAGGGGACAGACAGGGAGCTTTCTTT. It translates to CASSLGDRQGAFF.

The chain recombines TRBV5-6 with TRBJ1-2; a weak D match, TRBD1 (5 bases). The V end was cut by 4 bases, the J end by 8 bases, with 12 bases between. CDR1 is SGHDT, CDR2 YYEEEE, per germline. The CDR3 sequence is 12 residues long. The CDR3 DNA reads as TGTGCCAGCAGCCCGGGGGTAGGAGGCTACACCTTC. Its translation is CASSPGVGGYTF.

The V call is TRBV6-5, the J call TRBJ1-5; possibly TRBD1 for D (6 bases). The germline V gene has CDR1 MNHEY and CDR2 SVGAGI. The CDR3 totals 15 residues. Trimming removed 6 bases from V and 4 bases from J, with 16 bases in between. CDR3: CASRDRDTLNQPQHF. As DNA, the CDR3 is TGTGCCAGCAGAGACCGGGACACCTTAAATCAGCCCCAGCATTTT.

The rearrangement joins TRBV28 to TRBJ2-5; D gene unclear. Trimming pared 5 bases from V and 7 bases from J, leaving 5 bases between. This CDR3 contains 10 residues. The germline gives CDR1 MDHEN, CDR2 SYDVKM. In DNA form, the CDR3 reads TGTGCCAGCAGTCAATTGACCCAGTACTTC. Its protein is CASSQLTQYF.

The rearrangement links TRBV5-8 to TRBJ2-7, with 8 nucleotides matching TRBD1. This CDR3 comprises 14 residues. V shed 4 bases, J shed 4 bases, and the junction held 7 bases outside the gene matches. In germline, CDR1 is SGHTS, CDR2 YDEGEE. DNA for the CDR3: TGTGCCAGCAGCCACAGGGGGTCTTTTTACGAGCAGTACTTC. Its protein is CASSHRGSFYEQYF.

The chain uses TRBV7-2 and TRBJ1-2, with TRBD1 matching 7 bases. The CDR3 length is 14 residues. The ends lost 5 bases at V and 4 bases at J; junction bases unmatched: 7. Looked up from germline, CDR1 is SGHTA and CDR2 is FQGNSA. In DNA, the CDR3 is TGTGCCAGCAGCCTAGGAGGGGGCCTCTATGGCTACACCTTC. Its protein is CASSLGGGLYGYTF.

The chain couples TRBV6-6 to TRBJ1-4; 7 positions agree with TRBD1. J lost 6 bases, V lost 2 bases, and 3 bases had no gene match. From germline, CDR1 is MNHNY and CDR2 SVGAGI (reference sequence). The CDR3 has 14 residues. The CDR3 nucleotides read TGTGCCAGCAGTTACGCACAGGGGTATGAAAAACTGTTTTTT. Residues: CASSYAQGYEKLFF.

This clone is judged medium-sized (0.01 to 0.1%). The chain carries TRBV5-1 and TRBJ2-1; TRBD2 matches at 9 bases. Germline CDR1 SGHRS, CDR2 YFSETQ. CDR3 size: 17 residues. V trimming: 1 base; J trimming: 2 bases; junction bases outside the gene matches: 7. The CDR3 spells CASSLSPLAGPYNEQFF. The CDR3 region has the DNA TGCGCCAGCAGCTTGTCACCCCTAGCGGGGCCCTACAATGAGCAGTTCTTC.

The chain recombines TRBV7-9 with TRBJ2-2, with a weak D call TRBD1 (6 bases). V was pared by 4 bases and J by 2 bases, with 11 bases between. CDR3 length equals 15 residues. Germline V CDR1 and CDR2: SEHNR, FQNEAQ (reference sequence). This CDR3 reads CASSYGQLNTGELFF. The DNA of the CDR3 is TGTGCCAGCAGCTATGGACAGCTAAACACCGGGGAGCTGTTTTTT. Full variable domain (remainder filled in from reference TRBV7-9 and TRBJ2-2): DTGVSQNPRHKITKRGQNVTFRCDPISEHNRLYWYRQTLGQGPEFLTYFQNEAQLEKSRLLSDRFSAERPKGSFSTLEIQRTEQGDSAMYLCASSYGQLNTGELFFGEGSRLTVL.

CDR3 sequence (DNA): TGTGCCAGTAGTATGATACAGGGGGGCAATGAGCAGTTCTTC. Residues: CASSMIQGGNEQFF. The chain recombines TRBV19 with TRBJ2-1, with 8 nucleotides matching TRBD1. This CDR3 spans 14 amino acids. Looked up from germline, CDR1 is LNHDA and CDR2 is SQIVND (reference sequence). V was clipped by 3 bases and J by 6 bases; unmatched bases: 4.

The CDR3 sequence is CSAGQGFDEQYF. For the CDR3, the DNA is TGCAGCGCCGGACAGGGCTTCGACGAGCAGTACTTC. The chain combines TRBV29-1 with TRBJ2-7; TRBD1 matches at 8 bases. CDR1 is SQVTM, CDR2 ANQGSEA, per germline. V lost 7 bases, J lost 5 bases, and 7 bases stayed unmatched. The CDR3 has 12 residues.

CDR3: CASSRDRGSNTGELFF. The CDR3 DNA reads as TGTGCCAGCAGTAGGGACAGGGGCTCGAACACCGGGGAGCTGTTTTTT. The chain links TRBV6-4 to TRBJ2-2; the match to TRBD1 covers 10 bases. J was trimmed by 0 bases and V by 5 bases; bases with no gene match: 3. The CDR3 spans 16 residues. Germline V lookup: CDR1 MRHNA, CDR2 SNTAGT.

The CDR3 protein is CASSWTKSTEAFF. In DNA, the CDR3 is TGTGCCAGCAGTTGGACAAAAAGCACTGAAGCTTTCTTT. The chain carries TRBV6-2 or TRBV6-3 and TRBJ1-1; D perhaps matches TRBD1 (5 bases). The length of the CDR3 is 13 residues. Germline V gene sequence: CDR1 MNHEY, CDR2 SVGEGT. With 4 bases removed from V and 4 bases from J, the gap between germline ends came to 10 bases.

The CDR3, as DNA: TGTGCCAGTAGGACAACAGGGGGCATGAACACTGAAGCTTTCTTT. This gives the protein CASRTTGGMNTEAFF. The chain carries TRBV19 and TRBJ1-1; 9 bases are a match to TRBD1. This CDR3 has 15 amino acids. Germline CDR1 reads LNHDA; CDR2 reads SQIVND (reference sequence). V trimming: 6 bases; J trimming: 0 bases; junction bases outside the gene matches: 5.

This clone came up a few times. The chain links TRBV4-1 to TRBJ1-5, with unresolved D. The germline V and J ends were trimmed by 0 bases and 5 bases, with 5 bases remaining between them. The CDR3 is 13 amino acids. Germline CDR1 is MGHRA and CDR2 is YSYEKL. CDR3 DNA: TGCGCCAGCAGCCAAGAGGCCGATCAGCCCCAGCATTTT. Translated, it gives CASSQEADQPQHF.

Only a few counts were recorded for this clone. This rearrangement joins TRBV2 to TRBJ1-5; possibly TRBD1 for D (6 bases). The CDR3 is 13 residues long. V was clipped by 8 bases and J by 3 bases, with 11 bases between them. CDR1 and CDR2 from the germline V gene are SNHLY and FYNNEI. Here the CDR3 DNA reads TGTGCCAGCCAGACAGGAACCAATCAGCCCCAGCATTTT. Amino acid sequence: CASQTGTNQPQHF.

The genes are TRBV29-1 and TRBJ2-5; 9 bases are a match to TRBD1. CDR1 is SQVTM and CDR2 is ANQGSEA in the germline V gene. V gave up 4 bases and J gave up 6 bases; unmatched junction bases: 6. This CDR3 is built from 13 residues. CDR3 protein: CSVGTGDGKTQYF. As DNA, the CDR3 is TGCAGCGTTGGGACAGGGGATGGGAAGACCCAGTACTTC.

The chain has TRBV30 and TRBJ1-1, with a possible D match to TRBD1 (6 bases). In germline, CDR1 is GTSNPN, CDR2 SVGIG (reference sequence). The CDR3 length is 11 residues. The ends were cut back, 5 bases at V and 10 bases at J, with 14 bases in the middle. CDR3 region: CAWEGRGLAFF. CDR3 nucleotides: TGTGCCTGGGAGGGGCGGGGGCTAGCTTTCTTT.

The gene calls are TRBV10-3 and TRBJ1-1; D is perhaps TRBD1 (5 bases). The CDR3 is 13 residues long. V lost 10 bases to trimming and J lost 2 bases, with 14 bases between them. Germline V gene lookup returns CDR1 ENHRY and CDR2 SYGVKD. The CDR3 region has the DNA TGTGCCACAATGGACACCTTAAACACTGAAGCTTTCTTT. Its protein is CATMDTLNTEAFF.